This T cell receptor beta chain is from a study of shared clonotypes between healthy human individuals. Whole-study results and caveats: Generation probabilities of non-shared clonotypes were lower (relative to those shared by all four donors). Rarefaction exposed incomplete sorted-subset sequencing despite large depth. Naive subsets tended to show greater estimated richness than memory subsets. Sequencing depth was expected to affect clonotype sharing among donors.

Germline CDR1 is LGHNT and CDR2 is FRNRAP. Germline trimming cut 1 base from V and 8 bases from J; bases unmatched to any gene: 5. The CDR3 spans 14 residues. About this clone itself: What it binds is unknown.

Some clones are missing from TCRdb's copy, which holds only in-frame ones; the method was immunoSEQ multiplex PCR. The sample lists some 650,000 clones; about 96% were seen once. Material: naive CD4+ T cells sorted from blood. Subset given: CD45RA+ positively selected. The TCR originated in a woman aged 30 to 39 in good health. This rearrangement joins TRBV12-5 to TRBJ2-1; 7 positions match TRBD2. This chain's CDR3 is CASGLDGLVHEQFF. DNA of the CDR3: TGTGCTAGTGGTTTGGATGGACTAGTCCATGAGCAGTTCTTC.